The clone carrying this TCR beta chain was observed a few times. The antigen remains unidentified. This record comes from a study of T cell repertoires in cytomegalovirus infection. TCRdb ran MiXCR on the reads and lists one entry per CDR3 protein. The sample has roughly 200,000 distinct CDR3 sequences, about 15% seen once; the top ten hold around 25%. The study's findings and limits: People with CMV and the relevant HLA were identified by cumulative public TCR beta family frequency. HLA-C-restricted TCR beta clonotypes specific for CMV led the ex vivo response.

This receptor was taken from a human donor in good health (CMV status not recorded). Some clones in this sample may be carry-over from other donors' samples. Sequencing was carried out using CD8+ T cells from PBMCs.

CDR3 nucleotides: TGCAGCGTTGAAGGTCTAGGGCAGATGAGCTCCTACGAGCAGTACTTC. Translated: CSVEGLGQMSSYEQYF. This rearrangement joins TRBV29-1 to TRBJ2-7; unclear D gene. The V and J ends lost 1 base and 0 bases respectively, with 16 bases between them. The germline gives CDR1 SQVTM, CDR2 ANQGSEA. CDR3 length equals 16 residues.